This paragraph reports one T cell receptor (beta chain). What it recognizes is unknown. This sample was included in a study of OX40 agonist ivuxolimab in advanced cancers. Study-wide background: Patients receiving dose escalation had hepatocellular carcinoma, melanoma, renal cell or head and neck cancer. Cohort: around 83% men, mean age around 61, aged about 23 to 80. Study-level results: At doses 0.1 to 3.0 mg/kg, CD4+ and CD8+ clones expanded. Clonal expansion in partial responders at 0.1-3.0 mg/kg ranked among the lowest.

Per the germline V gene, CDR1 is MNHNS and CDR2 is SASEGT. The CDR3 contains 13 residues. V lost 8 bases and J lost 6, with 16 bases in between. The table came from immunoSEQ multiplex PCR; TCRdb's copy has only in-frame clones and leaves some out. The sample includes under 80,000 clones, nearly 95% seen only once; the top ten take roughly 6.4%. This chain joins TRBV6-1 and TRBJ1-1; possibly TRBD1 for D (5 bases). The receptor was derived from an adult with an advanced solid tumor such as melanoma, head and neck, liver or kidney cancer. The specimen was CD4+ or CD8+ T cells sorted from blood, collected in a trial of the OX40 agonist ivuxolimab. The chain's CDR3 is CASLDGGRAEAFF. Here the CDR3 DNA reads TGTGCCAGCCTGGACGGGGGTAGGGCTGAAGCTTTCTTT.